This is a list of T cell receptor beta chains from one sample in a study of shared clonotypes between healthy human individuals. Assay used: immunoSEQ multiplex PCR; TCRdb lists only in-frame clones, some missing. Of roughly 2.5 million clones in the sample, around nine tenths were seen once. The material sequenced was naive CD4+ T cells sorted from blood. All receptors derive from a man between 18 and 29 years old in good health. Each CDR3 is given with its conserved first and last residue. Clone size is stated in some rows and not others, as once, few, many or a class when expanded.

CDR3: CASSLGGAGSNIQYF
V: TRBV30
size: NA

CDR3: CASSQDTRLYNEQFF
V: TRBV4-1
size: NA

CDR3: CASRLKSGGVPRYNSPLHF
V: TRBV27
size: NA

CDR3: CASSFDKSSTDTQYF
V: TRBV7-8
size: NA

CDR3: CASSLIAGGGNGELFF
V: TRBV5-4
size: NA

CDR3: CASSRDSGGSTIYF
V: TRBV4-1
size: once

CDR3: CASSLVPGGSYEQYF
V: TRBV11-2
size: NA

CDR3: CASSDGGQGNTEAFF
V: TRBV6-1
size: few

CDR3: CASSPGGVYNSPLHF
V: TRBV6-6
size: NA

CDR3: CASSFDGLNTEAFF
V: TRBV7-2
size: NA

CDR3: CASSPWWEQYF
V: TRBV6-1
size: NA

CDR3: CASRTTGAAEAFF
V: TRBV2
size: few

CDR3: CATSRDRGTGKISMNTEAFF
V: TRBV15
size: NA

CDR3: CASSVDLTQETQYF
V: TRBV9
size: NA

CDR3: CASSPPGTGQETQYF
V: TRBV19
size: NA

CDR3: CASSLVQGPYEQYF
V: TRBV11-2
size: NA

CDR3: CAITSGSSYNEQFF
V: TRBV10-3
size: NA

CDR3: CASSLPGEGLFYNEQFF
V: TRBV13
size: once

CDR3: CASSLASGGDEQYF
V: TRBV5-1
size: NA

CDR3: CASSVWGGGTDTQYF
V: TRBV9
size: NA

CDR3: CASRDTGAGTDTQYF
V: TRBV19
size: once

CDR3: CASSQASGGAMGSGELFF
V: TRBV4-2
size: NA

CDR3: CASSEEGGYEQYF
V: TRBV2
size: few

CDR3: CAWKTAVSYNSPLHF
V: TRBV30
size: NA

CDR3: CASSEGQPFLSQFF
V: TRBV5-6
size: NA

CDR3: CASSGLINSPLHF
V: TRBV6-5
size: NA

CDR3: CASSPEGARQPQHF
V: TRBV18
size: NA

CDR3: CASSTTSSGANVLTF
V: TRBV6-5
size: NA

CDR3: CASSVGTNGHTF
V: TRBV6-1
size: NA

CDR3: CASSSLGTGGQETQYF
V: TRBV11-3
size: NA

CDR3: CAIRADYLETQYF
V: TRBV10-3
size: once

CDR3: CASSFTGAGELFF
V: TRBV5-5
size: NA

CDR3: CASRREPSGNTIYF
V: TRBV6-5
size: NA

CDR3: CAWSVGGPQHF
V: TRBV30
size: NA

CDR3: CASSYKESGINEKLFF
V: TRBV5-1
size: NA

CDR3: CASSQTYEQYF
V: TRBV14
size: NA

CDR3: CASRTGTTSGKQFF
V: TRBV7-8
size: NA

CDR3: CASSIPRTYGYTF
V: TRBV19
size: NA

CDR3: CASGNGGSGANVLTF
V: TRBV2
size: NA

CDR3: CAISVGGRATGELFF
V: TRBV10-3
size: NA

CDR3: CASRRTVDYLTGNTIYF
V: TRBV5-1
size: NA

CDR3: CASSPPSAEQFF
V: TRBV18
size: few

CDR3: CASGDRVPDTQYF
V: TRBV28
size: NA

CDR3: CASSLDAGQGYYGYTF
V: TRBV5-6
size: NA

CDR3: CASSSGRAAETQYF
V: TRBV7-2
size: once

CDR3: CASSLEGTGGTEAFF
V: TRBV5-1
size: NA

CDR3: CASRGGGTGNEKLFF
V: TRBV6-6
size: NA

CDR3: CASSGVWNTEAFF
V: TRBV2
size: few

CDR3: CASSIAAGTYNEQFF
V: TRBV19
size: NA

CDR3: CASSLGLGSYNEQFF
V: TRBV28
size: NA

CDR3: CASSPQSGSRETQYF
V: TRBV18
size: NA

CDR3: CASSTGQGVTGELFF
V: TRBV7-8
size: NA

CDR3: CASSQGQGTDTQYF
V: TRBV28
size: NA

CDR3: CASSDSVGTEAFF
V: TRBV10-1
size: NA

CDR3: CASSPTENTGELFF
V: TRBV18
size: NA

CDR3: CASSRQSGANVLTF
V: TRBV4-3
size: NA

CDR3: CASSWEAGYEQYF
V: TRBV7-2
size: NA

CDR3: CASSLEGGPYEQYF
V: TRBV7-8
size: NA

CDR3: CASSFGQVLEQYF
V: TRBV28
size: NA

CDR3: CAIGGRGPNTEAFF
V: TRBV7-9
size: NA